This paragraph reports one T cell receptor beta chain. Its antigen is currently unknown. The protocol was immunoSEQ multiplex PCR, while the TCRdb copy is restricted to in-frame clones and leaves out a portion. The data show roughly 500,000 clones, 89% seen once. V dropped 8 bases and J dropped 5 bases, with 15 bases sitting between them. The CDR3 is 13 amino acids. Germline V gives CDR1 SNHLY, CDR2 FYNNEI. Stated treatment: 15 to 20 received Ad26.COV2.S at low or high dose, single or two shots; about 5 received placebo; per-sample allocation not given. Day 63 after the first vaccine or placebo injection was the time point for sampling. The sample belongs to a study of Ad26.COV2.S vaccination and SARS-CoV-2 variants. Study-wide findings and caveats: Vaccine and placebo groups showed comparable non-spike TCR breadth.

The source of this sequence is a person between 18 and 65 years old who received the Ad26.COV2.S COVID-19 vaccine or a placebo. This rearrangement joins TRBV2 to TRBJ1-1; tentatively, D is TRBD1 (5 bases). The sample here was peripheral blood, taken in a trial of Ad26.COV2.S vaccine versus placebo. The CDR3 DNA sequence: TGTGCCAGCCAGGGATCGATGTTTACTGAAGCTTTCTTT. Protein sequence: CASQGSMFTEAFF.